The rows below give T cell receptor beta chains drawn from one sample of a study of T cell responses to AZD1222 COVID-19 vaccine. Data came from immunoSEQ multiplex PCR; TCRdb stores just in-frame clones and leaves some out. The sample has over 75,000 clones; around 91% are singletons. Sequencing used peripheral blood, obtained on day 0 of AZD1222 vaccination. Every receptor here comes from an adult in good health. Both conserved end residues are part of each CDR3. D genes are given only for firm matches. Not all rows give a size; the values are once, few, many and, for expanded clones, a class.

NA,TRBJ1-6,TRBV9,NA,TGTGCCAGCAGCGTAGAACCAGGGGAGAGGCATTCACCCCTCCACTTT,CASSVEPGERHSPLHF
few,TRBJ2-2,TRBV19,TRBD2,TGTGCCAGTAGTCGCGATAGCGGGAGGGCCATCGGGGAGCTGTTTTTT,CASSRDSGRAIGELFF
NA,TRBJ1-4,TRBV20-1,NA,TGCAGTGCTAGTAATCCCAGGGTCGGATCTGAAAAACTGTTTTTT,CSASNPRVGSEKLFF
NA,TRBJ1-2,TRBV19,NA,TGTGCCAGTACCCTCCGAAATAGGGACGCCAACTATGGCTACACCTTC,CASTLRNRDANYGYTF
NA,TRBJ2-7,TRBV28,TRBD1,TGTGCCAGCAGTCGGGACAGGGGGGCCGAGCAGTACTTC,CASSRDRGAEQYF
NA,TRBJ1-5,TRBV7-2,NA,TGTGCCAGCAGCTTAGAGGCGGGGAATCAGCCCCAGCATTTT,CASSLEAGNQPQHF
once,TRBJ2-7,TRBV6-1,NA,TGTGCCAGCAGTGAAGCCGGATTCGGGGGGACACACGAGCAGTACTTC,CASSEAGFGGTHEQYF
NA,TRBJ2-3,TRBV9,NA,TGTGCCAGCAGCGTAGGATTAACGACTGAACACGATACGCAGTATTTT,CASSVGLTTEHDTQYF
NA,TRBJ2-2,TRBV24-1,NA,TGTGCCACCAGATCAGAAACCGGGGAGCTGTTTTTT,CATRSETGELFF
once,TRBJ1-2,TRBV11-1,NA,TGTGCCAGCAGCTTATTGACGTCTAGTTATGGCTACACCTTC,CASSLLTSSYGYTF
NA,TRBJ1-2,TRBV5-1,TRBD1,TGCGCCAGCAGCCCGAGTTTAGTGACAGGGGGTAGCGGCTACACCTTC,CASSPSLVTGGSGYTF
NA,TRBJ1-2,TRBV2,NA,TGTGCCAGCAGTGGGACGGGAGCTAACTATGGCTACACCTTC,CASSGTGANYGYTF
once,TRBJ2-7,TRBV6-5,TRBD2,TGTGCCAGCAGTCCCACGTCCGGGGGGATCTACGAGCAGTACTTC,CASSPTSGGIYEQYF
NA,TRBJ1-1,TRBV12-5,NA,TGTGCTAGTGGTTTTAGGCCGGGGGCCAGCTCTGAAGCTTTCTTT,CASGFRPGASSEAFF
NA,TRBJ2-7,TRBV14,NA,TGTGCCAGCAGCCCTGACGGCCCCGGGGAGCAGTACTTC,CASSPDGPGEQYF
NA,TRBJ2-7,TRBV5-1,NA,TGCGCCAGCAAGGGGTCAAATTTGGGCGAGCAGTACTTC,CASKGSNLGEQYF
once,TRBJ2-6,TRBV11-2,NA,TGTGCCAGCAGCTTACGTCTTGGGGCCAACGTCCTGACTTTC,CASSLRLGANVLTF
NA,TRBJ1-2,TRBV5-1,NA,TGCGCCAGCAGCTTGGGCCCTACGGACAGATCAACGGAGGGCTACACCTTC,CASSLGPTDRSTEGYTF
NA,TRBJ2-1,TRBV29-1,NA,TGCAGCGCCTCTAGGGGTTCCTACAATGAGCAGTTCTTC,CSASRGSYNEQFF
NA,TRBJ1-1,TRBV5-6,NA,TGTGCCAGCAGCTGGCGGAACACTGAAGCTTTCTTT,CASSWRNTEAFF
NA,TRBJ1-1,TRBV6-5,NA,TGTGCCAGCAGGTTAGGGAGTAGTAGTGAAGCTTTCTTT,CASRLGSSSEAFF
NA,TRBJ1-2,TRBV6-4,NA,TGTGCCAGCAGCCAGTACAGGGCGGGCGACTATGGCTACACCTTC,CASSQYRAGDYGYTF
NA,TRBJ1-5,TRBV6-5,TRBD1,TGTGCCAGCAGTTACCTCATTGGACAGGGAGGTCAGCCCCAGCATTTT,CASSYLIGQGGQPQHF
few,TRBJ1-5,TRBV28,TRBD1,TGTGCCAGCAGTTTTGGGACAGGGGGGGCCAATCAGCCCCAGCATTTT,CASSFGTGGANQPQHF
NA,TRBJ1-1,TRBV29-1,NA,TGCACCGGGCGGGGGGCTAATGAAGCTTTCTTT,CTGRGANEAFF
once,TRBJ1-3,TRBV4-2,NA,TGTGCCAGCAGCCGTACTAGACAGGACATCTCTGGAAACACCATATATTTT,CASSRTRQDISGNTIYF
NA,TRBJ2-5,TRBV5-1,NA,TGCGCCAGCAGCTTGTGGCATTCCCAAGAGACCCAGTACTTC,CASSLWHSQETQYF
NA,TRBJ2-2,TRBV19,NA,TGTGCCAGTAGTATCGGATACACCGGGGAGCTGTTTTTT,CASSIGYTGELFF
NA,TRBJ2-2,TRBV12-5,TRBD2,TGTGCTAGTGGGCCCGGGACTAGCGGGAGGGCTTCCGGGGAGCTGTTTTTT,CASGPGTSGRASGELFF
NA,TRBJ2-7,TRBV29-1,NA,TGCAGCGTTGAAGGGCAGGCAGCCAATACAGACGAGCAGTACTTC,CSVEGQAANTDEQYF
NA,TRBJ2-1,TRBV10-3,NA,TGTGCCATCAGTGAGTCCGGCCCCAGCTCCTACAATGAGCAGTTCTTC,CAISESGPSSYNEQFF